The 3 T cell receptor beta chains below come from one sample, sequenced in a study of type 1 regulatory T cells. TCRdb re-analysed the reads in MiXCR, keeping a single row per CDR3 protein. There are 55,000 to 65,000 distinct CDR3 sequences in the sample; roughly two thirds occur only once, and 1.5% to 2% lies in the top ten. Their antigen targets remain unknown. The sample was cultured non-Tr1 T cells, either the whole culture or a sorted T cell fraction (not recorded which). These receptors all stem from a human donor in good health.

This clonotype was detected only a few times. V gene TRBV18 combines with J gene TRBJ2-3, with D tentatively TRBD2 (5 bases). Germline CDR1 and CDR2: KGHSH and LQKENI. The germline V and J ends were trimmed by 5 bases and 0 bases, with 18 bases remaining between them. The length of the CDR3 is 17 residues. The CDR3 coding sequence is TGTGCCAGCTCATCTAGCCGAGGAGCCATAAGCACAGATACGCAGTATTTT. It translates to CASSSSRGAISTDTQYF.

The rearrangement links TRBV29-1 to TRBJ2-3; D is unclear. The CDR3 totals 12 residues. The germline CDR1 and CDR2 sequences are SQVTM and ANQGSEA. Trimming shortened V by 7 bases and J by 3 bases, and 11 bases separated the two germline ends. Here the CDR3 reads CSAEVGTDTQYF. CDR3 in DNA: TGCAGCGCCGAGGTAGGGACAGATACGCAGTATTTT.

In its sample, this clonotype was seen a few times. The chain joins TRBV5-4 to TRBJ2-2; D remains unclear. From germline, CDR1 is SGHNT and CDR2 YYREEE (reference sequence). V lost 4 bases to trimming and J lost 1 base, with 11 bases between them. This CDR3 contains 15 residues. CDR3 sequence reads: CASSPKAQNTGELFF. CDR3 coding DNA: TGTGCCAGCAGCCCAAAAGCACAGAACACCGGGGAGCTGTTTTTT.